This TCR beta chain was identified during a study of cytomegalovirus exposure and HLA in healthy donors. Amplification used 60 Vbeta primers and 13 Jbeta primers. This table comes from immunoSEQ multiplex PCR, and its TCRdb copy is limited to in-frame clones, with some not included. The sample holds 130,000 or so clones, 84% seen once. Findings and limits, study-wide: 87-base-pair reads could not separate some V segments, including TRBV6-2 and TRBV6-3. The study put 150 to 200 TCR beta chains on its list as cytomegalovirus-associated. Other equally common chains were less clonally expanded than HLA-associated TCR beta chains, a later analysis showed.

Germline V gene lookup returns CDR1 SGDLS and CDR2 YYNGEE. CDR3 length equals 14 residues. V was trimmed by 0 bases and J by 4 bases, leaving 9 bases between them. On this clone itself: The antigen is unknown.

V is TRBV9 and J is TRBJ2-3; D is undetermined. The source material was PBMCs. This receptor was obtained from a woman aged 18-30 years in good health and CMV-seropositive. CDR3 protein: CASSVGIAPDTQYF. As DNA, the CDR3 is TGTGCCAGCAGCGTAGGGATAGCCCCAGATACGCAGTATTTT.